Each of the 8 T cell receptor beta chains below was sequenced from the same sample in a study of blood T cell repertoires in COVID-19. The assay was immunoSEQ multiplex PCR, and TCRdb's table has in-frame clones only and misses some. The sample includes 60,000 to 85,000 clones, over 70% of them seen just once. Specimen: peripheral blood. The receptor source for this set is a human donor in a cohort sampled during active COVID-19.

The V and J genes are TRBV5-4 and TRBJ2-1, with 7 nucleotides matching TRBD2. The germline V gene has CDR1 SGHNT and CDR2 YYREEE (reference sequence). The V and J ends lost 2 bases and 0 bases, in that order; junction bases with no gene match: 8. CDR3 length: 17 residues. CDR3 sequence reads: CASSFPIAGSSYNEQFF. CDR3 bases: TGTGCCAGCAGCTTCCCAATAGCGGGTTCCTCCTACAATGAGCAGTTCTTC.

This rearrangement joins TRBV19 to TRBJ2-1, with 15 bases lining up with TRBD2. Germline V lookup: CDR1 LNHDA, CDR2 SQIVND (reference sequence). This CDR3 spans 17 amino acids. The J segment lost 1 base and the V segment lost 7 bases, leaving 5 bases of the junction unmatched. The CDR3 coding sequence is TGTGCCAGTACCAAGGGACTAGCGGGGGGATCCTACAATGAGCAGTTCTTC. It codes for CASTKGLAGGSYNEQFF.

This clone has just one count. The gene calls are TRBV13 and TRBJ1-2; 7 bases agree with TRBD1. In germline, CDR1 is PRHDT, CDR2 FYEKMQ (reference sequence). The junction had 8 bases not matched to a gene; V was cut back by 2 bases and J by 8 bases. There are 14 residues in the CDR3. CDR3 residues: CASSLTRGRSGYTF. CDR3 nucleotide sequence: TGTGCCAGCAGCTTAACGAGGGGGCGTTCGGGCTACACCTTC.

The V call is TRBV2, the J call TRBJ2-1, with 10 bases matching TRBD1. The V and J ends lost 8 bases and 3 bases, in that order; junction bases with no gene match: 7. Germline assignment: CDR1 SNHLY and CDR2 FYNNEI. The CDR3 is made up of 15 amino acids. The CDR3 DNA reads as TGTGCCAGCTTTCGGGACAGGGGTTACTACAATGAGCAGTTCTTC. Protein product: CASFRDRGYYNEQFF.

This chain links TRBV24-1 with TRBJ1-6; D ambiguous. With 4 bases removed from V and 8 bases from J, the gap between germline ends came to 8 bases. The CDR3 extends over 13 amino acids. CDR1 and CDR2 (germline): KGHDR, SFDVKD. The CDR3 sequence: CATSEQSDSPLHF. CDR3 sequence (DNA): TGTGCCACCAGTGAACAGTCCGATTCACCCCTCCACTTT.

V and J are TRBV11-2 and TRBJ2-4; 10 bases fit TRBD2. The germline V gene encodes CDR1 SGHAT and CDR2 FQNNGV. The CDR3 runs to 19 residues. V was pared by 3 bases and J by 6 bases, with 17 bases of the junction left unmatched. The CDR3 is CASSLNTLAGARGGNIQYF. Here the CDR3 DNA reads TGTGCCAGCAGCTTGAACACTCTAGCGGGGGCTAGAGGGGGAAACATTCAGTACTTC.

This clone showed up many times. The rearrangement links TRBV7-2 to TRBJ2-7; TRBD1 matches at 7 bases. The CDR3 covers 14 residues. Per the germline V gene, CDR1 is SGHTA and CDR2 is FQGNSA. The trim removed 5 bases at V and 5 bases at J, leaving 9 bases unmatched. The CDR3 DNA follows: TGTGCCAGCAGCCCAGACAGGGCTCTGGACGAGCAGTACTTC. Translating it yields CASSPDRALDEQYF.

This chain links TRBV30 with TRBJ1-6, with 7 bases that match TRBD1. Germline V gene lookup returns CDR1 GTSNPN and CDR2 SVGIG (reference sequence). The junction had 6 bases not matched to a gene; V was cut back by 4 bases and J by 6 bases. The length of the CDR3 is 14 residues. The CDR3 here is CAWTYRGGNSPLHF. CDR3 sequence (DNA): TGTGCCTGGACCTACAGGGGCGGTAATTCACCCCTCCACTTT.